This T cell receptor (beta chain) was sequenced during a study of blood T cell repertoires in COVID-19. Study summary: Samples representing acute and convalescent COVID-19 were sourced from the United States, Italy and Spain. Sources were T cells, B-cell-depleted T cells, or PBMCs; the material itself was cDNA or gDNA.

In germline, CDR1 is LNHNV, CDR2 YYDKDF (reference sequence). The CDR3 consists of 14 residues. Trimming cost V 1 base and J 4 bases, with 8 bases left between them. This clone was counted only a few times. TCRdb keeps only in-frame clones here, not all; method: immunoSEQ multiplex PCR. There are 100,000 to 150,000 clones in the sample; 90% to 95% occur only once, and around 2% lies in the top ten. V is TRBV15 and J is TRBJ1-5, with unresolved D. This receptor was obtained from a man over 45 with COVID-19, enrolled during active disease. The sequenced material came from peripheral blood. CDR3 region: CATSRASGNQPQHF. The CDR3, as DNA: TGTGCCACCAGCAGAGCATCGGGGAATCAGCCCCAGCATTTT.